The present entry profiles one T cell receptor (beta chain) with its context. This record belongs to a study of T cell responses to AZD1222 COVID-19 vaccine. Sequencing was performed with immunoSEQ multiplex PCR; in TCRdb, only in-frame clones are kept and a portion is missing. This table holds about 150,000 clones, approximately 89% found once. Germline loops: CDR1 MNHNS, CDR2 SASEGT. The V end was cut by 1 base, the J end by 2 bases, with 5 bases between. The CDR3 length is 14 residues. The specimen was peripheral blood, collected 28 days after the second AZD1222 dose. The clonotype comes from an adult who received the AZD1222 COVID-19 vaccine. The genes are TRBV6-1 and TRBJ1-4, with a possible D match to TRBD1 (5 bases). The CDR3 DNA sequence: TGTGCCAGCAGTGAAGGGGGGACTAATGAAAAACTGTTTTTT. Encoded protein: CASSEGGTNEKLFF.